The 3 T cell receptor beta chains below were found in one sample sequenced in a study of T cells after yellow fever vaccination. TCRdb re-called the 5' RACE reads with MiXCR, one entry per CDR3 protein. Here the sample spans 300,000 or so distinct CDR3 sequences, approximately 12% being singletons. The sequencing used CD4+ T cells sorted from PBMCs, collected 45 days after the yellow fever booster vaccination. These TCRs come from a man aged 30 to 39 who received the YFV17D yellow fever vaccine.

This clonotype was counted a few times. The chain employs TRBV6-1 and TRBJ2-2, with a tentative D call TRBD1 (6 bases). Germline V lookup: CDR1 MNHNS, CDR2 SASEGT. Trimming took off 7 bases at V and 6 bases at J, with 12 bases between the two ends. CDR3 size: 13 residues. The CDR3 coding sequence is TGTGCCAGCACGAGGGGGTGGGCCGGGGAGCTGTTTTTT. Amino acids: CASTRGWAGELFF.

This clonotype came up many times. This chain joins TRBV5-1 and TRBJ2-2, with D unresolved. This CDR3 is 16 amino acids long. V lost 0 bases to trimming and J lost 0 bases, with 9 bases between them. Germline V CDR1 and CDR2: SGHRS, YFSETQ. CDR3 nucleotide sequence: TGCGCCAGCAGCTTGGCCTTGCGATCGAACACCGGGGAGCTGTTTTTT. It yields the protein CASSLALRSNTGELFF.

Here the CDR3 DNA reads TGTGCCAGCAGTTTACGGGGTACCAATCAGCCCCAGCATTTT. Its translation: CASSLRGTNQPQHF. The V call is TRBV12-3 or TRBV12-4, the J call TRBJ1-5, with D unresolved. The CDR3 extends over 14 amino acids. Trimming cost V 2 bases and J 3 bases, with 8 bases left between them.